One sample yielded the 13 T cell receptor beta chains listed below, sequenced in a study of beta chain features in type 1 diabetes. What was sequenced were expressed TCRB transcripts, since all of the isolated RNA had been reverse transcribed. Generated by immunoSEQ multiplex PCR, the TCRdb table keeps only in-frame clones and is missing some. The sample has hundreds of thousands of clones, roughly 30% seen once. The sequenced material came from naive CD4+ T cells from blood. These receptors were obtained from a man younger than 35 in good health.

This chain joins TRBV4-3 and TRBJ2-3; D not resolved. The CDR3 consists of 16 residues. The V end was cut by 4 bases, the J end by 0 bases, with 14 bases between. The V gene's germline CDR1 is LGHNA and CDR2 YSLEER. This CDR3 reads CASSPDRGQSTDTQYF. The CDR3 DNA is TGCGCCAGCAGCCCTGATCGTGGGCAGAGCACAGATACGCAGTATTTT.

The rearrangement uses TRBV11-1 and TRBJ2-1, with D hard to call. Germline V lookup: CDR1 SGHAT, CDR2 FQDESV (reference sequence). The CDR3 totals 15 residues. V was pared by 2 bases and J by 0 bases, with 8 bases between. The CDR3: CASSLMWGSYNEQFF. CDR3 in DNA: TGTGCCAGCAGCTTAATGTGGGGCTCCTACAATGAGCAGTTCTTC.

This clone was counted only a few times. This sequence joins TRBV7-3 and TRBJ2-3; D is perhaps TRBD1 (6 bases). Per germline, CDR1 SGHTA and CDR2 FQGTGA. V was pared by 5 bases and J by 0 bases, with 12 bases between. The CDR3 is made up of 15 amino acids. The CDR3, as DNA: TGTGCCAGCAGCCCCAGGGGTCATAGCACAGATACGCAGTATTTT. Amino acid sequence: CASSPRGHSTDTQYF.

The chain's CDR3 is CASSGPLANYGYTF. CDR3 in DNA: TGTGCCAGCTCCGGGCCACTAGCTAACTATGGCTACACCTTC. The chain recombines TRBV18 with TRBJ1-2; D unresolved. There are 14 residues in the CDR3. V was trimmed by 6 bases and J by 0 bases, leaving 11 bases between them. From germline, CDR1 is KGHSH and CDR2 LQKENI.

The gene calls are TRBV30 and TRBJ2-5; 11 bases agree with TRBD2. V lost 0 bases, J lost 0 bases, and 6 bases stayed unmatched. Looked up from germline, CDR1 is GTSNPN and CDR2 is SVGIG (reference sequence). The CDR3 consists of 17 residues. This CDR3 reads CAWSVLAGGQYQETQYF. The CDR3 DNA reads TGTGCCTGGAGTGTTCTAGCGGGAGGACAGTACCAAGAGACCCAGTACTTC.

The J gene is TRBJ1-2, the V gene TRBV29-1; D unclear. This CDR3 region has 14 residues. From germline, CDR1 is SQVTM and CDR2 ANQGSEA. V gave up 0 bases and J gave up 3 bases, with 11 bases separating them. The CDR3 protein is CSVEEGSSYYGYTF. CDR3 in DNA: TGCAGCGTTGAAGAGGGTTCCAGCTACTATGGCTACACCTTC.

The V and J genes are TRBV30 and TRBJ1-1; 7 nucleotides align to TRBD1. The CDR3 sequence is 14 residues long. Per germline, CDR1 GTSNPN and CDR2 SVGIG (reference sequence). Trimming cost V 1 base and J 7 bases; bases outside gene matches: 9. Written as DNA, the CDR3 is TGTGCCTGGAGTGCGGACAGGTTGAAGGATGAAGCTTTCTTT. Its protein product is CAWSADRLKDEAFF. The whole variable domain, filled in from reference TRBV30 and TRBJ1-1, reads SQTIHQWPATLVQPVGSPLSLECTVEGTSNPNLYWYRQAAGRGLQLLFYSVGIGQISSEVPQNLSASRPQDRQFILSSKKLLLSDSGFYLCAWSADRLKDEAFFGQGTRLTVV.

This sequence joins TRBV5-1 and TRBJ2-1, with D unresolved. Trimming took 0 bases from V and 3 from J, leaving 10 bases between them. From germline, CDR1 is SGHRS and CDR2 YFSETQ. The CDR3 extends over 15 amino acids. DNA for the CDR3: TGCGCCAGCAGCTTGGAGGCCACCGTCTACAATGAGCAGTTCTTC. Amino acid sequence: CASSLEATVYNEQFF.

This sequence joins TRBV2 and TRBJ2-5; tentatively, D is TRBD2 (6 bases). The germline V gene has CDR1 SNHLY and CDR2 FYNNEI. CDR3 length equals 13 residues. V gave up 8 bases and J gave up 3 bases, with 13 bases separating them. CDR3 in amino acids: CASGRDLEETQYF. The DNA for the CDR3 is TGTGCCAGCGGCCGGGACTTGGAAGAGACCCAGTACTTC.

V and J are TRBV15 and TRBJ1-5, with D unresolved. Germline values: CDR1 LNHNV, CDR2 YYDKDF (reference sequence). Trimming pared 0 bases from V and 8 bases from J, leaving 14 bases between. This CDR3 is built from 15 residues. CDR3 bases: TGTGCCACCAGCAGAGATTACGAGGGCATGGAGCCCCAGCATTTT. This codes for CATSRDYEGMEPQHF.

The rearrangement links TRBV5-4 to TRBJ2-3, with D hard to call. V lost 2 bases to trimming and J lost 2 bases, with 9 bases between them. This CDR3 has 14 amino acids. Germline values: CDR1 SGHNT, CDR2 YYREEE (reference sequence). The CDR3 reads CASSFAAYTDTQYF. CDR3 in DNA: TGTGCCAGCAGCTTCGCGGCCTACACAGATACGCAGTATTTT.

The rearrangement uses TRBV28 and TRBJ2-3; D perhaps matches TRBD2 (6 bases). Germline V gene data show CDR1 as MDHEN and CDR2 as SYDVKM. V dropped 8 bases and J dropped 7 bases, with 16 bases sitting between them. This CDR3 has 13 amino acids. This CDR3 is CASSRSAGYTQYF. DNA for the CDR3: TGTGCCAGCTCCCGCTCCGCGGGATATACGCAGTATTTT.

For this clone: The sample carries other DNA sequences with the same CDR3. CDR3 sequence (DNA): TGTGCCAGCAGTTTTGCGGGGCAAGAGACCCAGTACTTC. This sequence encodes CASSFAGQETQYF. The chain recombines TRBV28 with TRBJ2-5; D may be TRBD2 (6 bases). The CDR3 length is 13 residues. V was clipped by 3 bases and J by 2 bases, with 7 bases between them. The germline V gene encodes CDR1 MDHEN and CDR2 SYDVKM.